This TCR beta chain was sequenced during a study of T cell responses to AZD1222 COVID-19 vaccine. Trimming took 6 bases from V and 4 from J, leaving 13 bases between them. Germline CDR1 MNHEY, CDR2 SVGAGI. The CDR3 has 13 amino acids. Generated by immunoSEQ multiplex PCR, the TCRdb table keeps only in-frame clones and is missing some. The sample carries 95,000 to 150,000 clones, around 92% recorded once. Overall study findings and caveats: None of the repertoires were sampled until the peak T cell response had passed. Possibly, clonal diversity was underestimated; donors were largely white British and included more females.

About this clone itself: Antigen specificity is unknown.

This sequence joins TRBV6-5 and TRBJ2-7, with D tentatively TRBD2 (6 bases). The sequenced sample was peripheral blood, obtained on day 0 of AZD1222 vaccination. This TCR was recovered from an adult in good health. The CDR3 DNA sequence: TGTGCCAGCAGGCCCGGGGGAGAGTACGAGCAGTACTTC. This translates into CASRPGGEYEQYF.